This T cell receptor beta chain was found in a study of OX40 agonist ivuxolimab in advanced cancers. Trimming shortened V by 5 bases and J by 7 bases, and 9 bases separated the two germline ends. CDR3 length: 12 residues. In germline, CDR1 is SGHVS, CDR2 FNYEAQ. Generated by immunoSEQ multiplex PCR, the TCRdb table keeps only in-frame clones and is missing some. The data contain about 73,000 clones, about 90% of them seen just once; the ten biggest clones take up 0.44%. V gene TRBV7-6 combines with J gene TRBJ1-5; maybe TRBD1 (6 bases). The sample in question was CD4+ or CD8+ T cells sorted from blood, obtained in a trial of the OX40 agonist ivuxolimab. The receptor was isolated from an adult with an advanced solid tumor such as melanoma, head and neck, liver or kidney cancer. The CDR3 sequence is CASSTGNQPQHF. The CDR3 nucleotides read TGTGCCAGCAGCACAGGGAACCAGCCCCAGCATTTT.